The present T cell receptor beta chain was sequenced within a study of blood T cell repertoires in COVID-19 (dated by TCRdb to 2020 to 2021). Concerning the study at large: Samples from collaborators originated in the United States, Italy and Spain and spanned both the acute and convalescent phases of COVID-19. The prospective study material was composed of cDNA or gDNA derived from T cells, B-cell-depleted T cells, or PBMCs. Where available, HLA class I and class II types were obtained from metadata supplied by the sample provider rather than from assay-based typing. The sample metadata nearly always contained a de-identified subject ID, COVID-19 status, age in years and sex. The samples were drawn from the first 160 participants of the ongoing ImmuneRACE study and from 1,200 or so subjects provided by 6 global collaborators. The repertoires were made available in a free public database intended to serve as a resource for research on the immune response to SARS-CoV-2. Subjects who had been exposed to COVID-19, were actively infected with it, or had recovered from it provided the deeply sampled blood TCRbeta repertoires that made up the dataset.

One collaborating source in Seattle enrolled patients while the patients were actively infected and followed the patients over time throughout the course of disease. The collaborating institutions used their own protocols to collect whole blood in K2EDTA tubes. For TCRbeta analysis, collaborator samples were shipped as frozen whole blood, as isolated PBMCs, or as DNA extracted from either sample type. CDR1 and CDR2, looked up from the germline V gene, are KGHDR and SFDVKD. The CDR3 runs 19 residues from the cysteine to the phenylalanine. The retained sequence is limited to the CDR3, 57 bases, with the frame set at the first base. V is trimmed back by 3 bases and J by 2 bases, and the junction contains 14 bases that no gene match accounts for. Broad study findings and their caveats: The amount of clinical and demographic metadata varied by source and participant and was provided uncurated.

TCRbeta CDR3 regions were amplified from genomic DNA using the immunoSEQ Assay, a bias-controlled multiplex PCR. Per the authors' processing: Within the assay, amplification of reference gene primers was used to estimate how many nucleated cells each sample contained. Sequence reads were collapsed and filtered to measure the absolute abundance of every unique TCRbeta CDR3 rearrangement. For each sample, productive Simpson clonality was calculated by taking the square root of Simpson's diversity index across productive rearrangements. Sourced from immuneACCESS, this table was stored by TCRdb with only in-frame sequences that have V and J called. A share of the clones is absent; for the studies checked, an unresolved V gene accounts for under half, and the remainder has no known explanation. V, J and clone size are those of that table, while D and trimming were read from the DNA. The sample table shows some 120,000 clones, and approximately 74% are seen once. 6% of the sample goes to the ten largest clones.

This clone turned up a few times. What this receptor recognizes is not known. Base qualities were left out, and no much larger clone turns up one base away. Here the chain combines TRBV24-1 and TRBJ2-7; 11 of the junction bases match TRBD1. Input material: peripheral blood. The sequence derives from an elderly man with COVID-19, enrolled during active disease. The nucleotide sequence reads as follows: TGTGCCACCAGTGATCCGGACCGGGACAGGGGGGATCACCCCTACGAGCAGTACTTC. It translates as CATSDPDRDRGDHPYEQYF.